This TCR beta chain was sequenced in a study of naive and memory T cell subsets. Two oligonucleotides, mixed equimolar, formed the beta constant-region primer covering TRBC1 and TRBC2. Nested alpha and beta constant-region primers with the SP2 primer drove four PCR rounds on ligated cDNA. TCRdb ran MiXCR on the UMI-ligation and nested PCR reads and lists one entry per CDR3 protein. The sample shows 100,000 to 150,000 distinct CDR3 sequences, roughly 36% of them seen only once. This clonotype has ten or more counts. Its target is unknown. One end of the junction is discordant with germline, which a read error may explain. Study-level points and caveats: From naive to CM, EM and EMRA, diversity decreased and Gini increased. Over 95% of naive TCR sequences appeared only once after error correction, unlike memory subsets.

Germline lookup yields CDR1 MDHEN and CDR2 SYDVKM. This CDR3 contains 15 residues. The V gene is TRBV28, the J gene TRBJ1-5; 9 bases agree with TRBD1. The clonotype was recovered from a human donor in good health. The sample consisted of central memory CD4+ T cells from blood. The CDR3 here is CASSIWGQGRQPQHF. The CDR3 DNA reads TGTGCCAGCAGTATATGGGGACAGGGAAGACAGCCCCAGCATTTT.